A selection of T cell receptor beta chains follows, all from one sample in a study of CD8 T cells in Susac syndrome. Each CDR3 protein gets one entry after TCRdb re-called the immunoSEQ multiplex PCR reads with MiXCR. This sample has under 110,000 distinct CDR3 sequences; around 94% occur once, and the top ten carry 0.41%. The sequenced sample was CD8+ T cells from PBMCs. These receptors were taken from a human donor with Susac syndrome. Each CDR3 is given with its conserved first and last residue. D genes are given only for firm matches. Where a row states a size, it is once, few, many or the class of an expanded clone; other rows omit it.

>TRBV12-3/TRBV12-4|TRBD2|TRBJ2-7|-
CAIRTSGGDEQYF
TGTGCCATAAGGACTAGCGGGGGCGACGAGCAGTACTTC
>TRBV7-9|-|TRBJ2-5|-
CASSLHPEETQYF
TGTGCCAGCAGCTTACACCCAGAGGAGACCCAGTACTTC
>TRBV3-1|TRBD1|TRBJ1-6|-
CASSLNRDRVTPLHF
TGTGCCAGCAGCCTAAACCGGGACAGGGTGACACCCCTCCACTTT
>TRBV29-1|TRBD2|TRBJ2-7|-
CSVVERGHEQYF
TGCAGCGTTGTGGAGCGGGGACACGAGCAGTACTTC
>TRBV29-1|-|TRBJ1-2|-
CSVESPGISYTF
TGCAGCGTTGAGTCCCCGGGGATCAGCTACACCTTC
>TRBV20-1|-|TRBJ1-1|-
CSVFHGNTEAFF
TGCAGTGTCTTTCACGGAAACACTGAAGCTTTCTTT
>TRBV25-1|-|TRBJ1-5|-
CASKQGGSNQPQHF
TGTGCCAGCAAGCAAGGGGGAAGCAATCAGCCCCAGCATTTT
>TRBV27|-|TRBJ2-7|-
CASRRNYEQYF
TGTGCCAGCAGGCGGAACTACGAGCAGTACTTC
>TRBV13|-|TRBJ2-5|-
CASSFPGGSQETQYF
TGTGCCAGCAGCTTCCCCGGGGGTTCCCAAGAGACCCAGTACTTC
>TRBV12-3/TRBV12-4|-|TRBJ2-7|-
CASSEVPYEQYF
TGTGCCAGCAGTGAGGTCCCCTACGAGCAGTACTTC
>TRBV5-1|-|TRBJ2-1|once
CASSLEGSSYNEQFF
TGCGCCAGCAGCTTGGAGGGGAGCTCCTACAATGAGCAGTTCTTC
>TRBV14|-|TRBJ2-7|-
CASSPGTASSYEQYF
TGTGCCAGCAGCCCGGGGACCGCTAGCTCCTACGAGCAGTACTTC
>TRBV5-6|-|TRBJ2-5|-
CASSLTDQETQYF
TGTGCCAGCAGCTTGACGGATCAAGAGACCCAGTACTTC
>TRBV9|-|TRBJ2-3|-
CASSVGVPDTQYF
TGTGCCAGCAGCGTAGGAGTCCCAGATACGCAGTATTTT
>TRBV20-1|TRBD2|TRBJ2-3|-
CSATSGGAGDTQYF
TGCAGTGCTACTAGCGGGGGGGCCGGAGATACGCAGTATTTT
>TRBV11-3|TRBD2|TRBJ2-5|-
CASSLDMVTSEGETQYF
TGTGCCAGCAGCTTAGATATGGTGACTAGCGAAGGGGAGACCCAGTACTTC
>TRBV4-2|-|TRBJ2-5|-
CASSQDGLSSSQETQYF
TGTGCCAGCAGCCAAGATGGCCTTAGTTCGTCCCAAGAGACCCAGTACTTC
>TRBV27|-|TRBJ2-7|-
CASSFVALGEQYF
TGTGCCAGCAGTTTCGTCGCGCTCGGCGAGCAGTACTTC
>TRBV14|-|TRBJ2-6|-
CASSQPQDSGANVLTF
TGTGCCAGCAGCCAACCCCAGGACTCTGGGGCCAACGTCCTGACTTTC
>TRBV11-1|TRBD1|TRBJ2-5|-
CASSQRQGRNLQETQYF
TGTGCCAGCAGCCAGAGACAGGGACGAAACCTCCAAGAGACCCAGTACTTC
>TRBV3-1|-|TRBJ2-7|-
CASSQDTASYEQYF
TGTGCCAGCAGCCAAGATACGGCTTCCTACGAGCAGTACTTC
>TRBV14|-|TRBJ2-6|few
CASSQAGANVLTF
TGTGCCAGCAGCCAAGCTGGGGCCAACGTCCTGACTTTC
>TRBV27|-|TRBJ2-7|-
CASSSVGGEQYF
TGTGCCAGCAGTTCGGTAGGGGGCGAGCAGTACTTC
>TRBV9|-|TRBJ2-1|-
CASSRGAREQFF
TGTGCCAGCAGCCGGGGGGCTCGAGAGCAGTTCTTC
>TRBV20-1|-|TRBJ2-1|-
CSARTKATDNEQFF
TGCAGTGCTAGGACAAAGGCCACAGACAATGAGCAGTTCTTC
>TRBV27|-|TRBJ2-6|once
CASSLSSSGANVLTF
TGTGCCAGCAGCTTAAGTTCATCTGGGGCCAACGTCCTGACTTTC